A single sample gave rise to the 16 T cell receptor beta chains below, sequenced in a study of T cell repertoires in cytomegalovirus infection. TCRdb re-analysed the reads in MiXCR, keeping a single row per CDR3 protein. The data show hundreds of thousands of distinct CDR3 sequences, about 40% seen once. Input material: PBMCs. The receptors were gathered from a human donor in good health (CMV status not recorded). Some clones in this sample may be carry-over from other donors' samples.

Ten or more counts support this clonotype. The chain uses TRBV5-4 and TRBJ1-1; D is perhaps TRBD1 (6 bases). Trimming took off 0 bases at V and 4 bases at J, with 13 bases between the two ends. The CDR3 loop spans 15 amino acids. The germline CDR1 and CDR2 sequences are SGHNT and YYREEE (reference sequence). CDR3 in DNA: TGTGCCAGCAGCTTGGGGGCAGGGGTGGGCACTGAAGCTTTCTTT. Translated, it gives CASSLGAGVGTEAFF.

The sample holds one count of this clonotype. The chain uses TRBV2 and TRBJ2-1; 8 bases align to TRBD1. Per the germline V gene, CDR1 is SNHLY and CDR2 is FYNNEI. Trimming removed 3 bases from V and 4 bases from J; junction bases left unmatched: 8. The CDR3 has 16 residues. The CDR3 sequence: CASSDRTGLPYNEQFF. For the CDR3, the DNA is TGTGCCAGCAGTGATCGGACAGGGCTACCTTACAATGAGCAGTTCTTC.

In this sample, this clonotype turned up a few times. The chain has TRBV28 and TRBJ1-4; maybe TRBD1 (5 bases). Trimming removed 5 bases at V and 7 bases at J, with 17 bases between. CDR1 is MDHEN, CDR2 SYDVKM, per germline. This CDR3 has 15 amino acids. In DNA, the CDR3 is TGTGCCAGCAGTAAAACACAGGCGCGGGGTGAAAAACTGTTTTTT. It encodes CASSKTQARGEKLFF.

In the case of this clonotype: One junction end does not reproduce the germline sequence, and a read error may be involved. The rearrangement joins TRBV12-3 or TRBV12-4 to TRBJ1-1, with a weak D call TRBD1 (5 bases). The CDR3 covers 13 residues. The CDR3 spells CASSPRQNTDAFF. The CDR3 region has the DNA TGTGCCAGCAGCCCTAGACAGAACACTGATGCTTTCTTT.

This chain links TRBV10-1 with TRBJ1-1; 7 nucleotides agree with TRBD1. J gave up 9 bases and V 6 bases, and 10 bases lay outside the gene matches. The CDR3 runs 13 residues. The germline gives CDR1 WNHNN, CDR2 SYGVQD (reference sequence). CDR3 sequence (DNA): TGCGCCAGCAGAGCCCAGGGGGAATTACAAGCTTTCTTT. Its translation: CASRAQGELQAFF.

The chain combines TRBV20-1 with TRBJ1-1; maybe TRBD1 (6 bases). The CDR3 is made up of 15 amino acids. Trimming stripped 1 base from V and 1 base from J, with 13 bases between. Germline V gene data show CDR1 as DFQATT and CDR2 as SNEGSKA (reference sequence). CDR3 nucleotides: TGCAGTGCTAGAGTGGCAGGGGATTCGAACACTGAAGCTTTCTTT. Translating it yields CSARVAGDSNTEAFF.

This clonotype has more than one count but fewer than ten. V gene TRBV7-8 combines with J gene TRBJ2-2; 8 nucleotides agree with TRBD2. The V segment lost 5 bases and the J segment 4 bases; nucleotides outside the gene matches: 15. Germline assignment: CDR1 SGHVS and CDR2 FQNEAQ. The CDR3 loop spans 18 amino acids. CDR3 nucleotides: TGTGCCAGCAGCCCAACCCTATTCCCCGGGGGGGGCACCGGGGAGCTGTTTTTT. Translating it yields CASSPTLFPGGGTGELFF.

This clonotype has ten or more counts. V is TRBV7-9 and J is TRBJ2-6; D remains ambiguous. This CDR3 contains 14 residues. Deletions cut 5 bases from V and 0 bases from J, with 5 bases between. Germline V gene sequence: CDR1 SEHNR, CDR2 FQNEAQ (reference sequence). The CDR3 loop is CASSAYSGANVLTF. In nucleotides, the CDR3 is TGTGCCAGCAGCGCTTACTCTGGGGCCAACGTCCTGACTTTC.

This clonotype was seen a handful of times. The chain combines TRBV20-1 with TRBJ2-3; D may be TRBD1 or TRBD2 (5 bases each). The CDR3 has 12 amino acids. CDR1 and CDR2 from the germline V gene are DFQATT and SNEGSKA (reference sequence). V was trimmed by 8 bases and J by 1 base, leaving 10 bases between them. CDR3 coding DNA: TGCAGTAGAGTGGGGGGCACAGATACGCAGTATTTT. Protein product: CSRVGGTDTQYF.

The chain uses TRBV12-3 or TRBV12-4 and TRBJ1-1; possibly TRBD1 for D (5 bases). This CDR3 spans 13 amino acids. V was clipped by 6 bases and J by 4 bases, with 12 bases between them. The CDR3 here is CASSGGGFTEAFF. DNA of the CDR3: TGTGCCAGCAGCGGGGGAGGCTTCACTGAAGCTTTCTTT.

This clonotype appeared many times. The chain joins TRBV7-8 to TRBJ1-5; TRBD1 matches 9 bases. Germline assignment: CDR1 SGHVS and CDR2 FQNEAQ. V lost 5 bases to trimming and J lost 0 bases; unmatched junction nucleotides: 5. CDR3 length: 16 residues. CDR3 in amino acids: CASSPGQGYSNQPQHF. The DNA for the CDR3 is TGTGCCAGCAGCCCGGGACAGGGCTATAGCAATCAGCCCCAGCATTTT.

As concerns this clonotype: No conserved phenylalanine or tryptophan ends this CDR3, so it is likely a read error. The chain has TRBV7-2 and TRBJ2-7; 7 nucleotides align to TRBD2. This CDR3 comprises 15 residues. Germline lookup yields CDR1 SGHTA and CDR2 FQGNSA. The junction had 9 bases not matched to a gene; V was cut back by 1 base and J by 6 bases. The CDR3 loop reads CASSLVTSGRVEQYL. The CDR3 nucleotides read TGTGCCAGCAGCTTAGTGACTAGTGGGAGGGTCGAGCAGTACTTA.

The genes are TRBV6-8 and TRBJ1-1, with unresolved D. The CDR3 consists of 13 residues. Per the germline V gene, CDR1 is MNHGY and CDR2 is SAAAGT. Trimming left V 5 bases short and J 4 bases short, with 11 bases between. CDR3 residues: CASSPPLGTEAFF. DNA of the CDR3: TGTGCCAGCAGTCCCCCTTTAGGCACTGAAGCTTTCTTT.

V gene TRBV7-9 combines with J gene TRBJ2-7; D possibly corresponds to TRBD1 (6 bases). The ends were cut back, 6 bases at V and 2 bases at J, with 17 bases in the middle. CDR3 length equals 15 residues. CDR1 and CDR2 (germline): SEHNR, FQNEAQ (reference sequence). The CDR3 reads CASSSSDRKAYEQYF. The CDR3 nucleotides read TGTGCCAGCAGTTCTTCCGACAGGAAGGCCTACGAGCAGTACTTC.

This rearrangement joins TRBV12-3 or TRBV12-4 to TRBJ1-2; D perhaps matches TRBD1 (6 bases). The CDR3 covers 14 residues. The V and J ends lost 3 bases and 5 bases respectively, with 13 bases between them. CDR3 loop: CASSFETRGYGYTF. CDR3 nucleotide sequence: TGTGCCAGCAGTTTCGAGACCAGGGGATATGGCTACACCTTC.

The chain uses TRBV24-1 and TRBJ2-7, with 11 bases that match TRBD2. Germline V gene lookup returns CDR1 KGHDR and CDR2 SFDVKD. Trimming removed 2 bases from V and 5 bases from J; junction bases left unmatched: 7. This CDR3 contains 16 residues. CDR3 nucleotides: TGTGCCACCAGTGATTCCCTAGCGGGAGGTAGGAACGAGCAGTACTTC. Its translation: CATSDSLAGGRNEQYF.